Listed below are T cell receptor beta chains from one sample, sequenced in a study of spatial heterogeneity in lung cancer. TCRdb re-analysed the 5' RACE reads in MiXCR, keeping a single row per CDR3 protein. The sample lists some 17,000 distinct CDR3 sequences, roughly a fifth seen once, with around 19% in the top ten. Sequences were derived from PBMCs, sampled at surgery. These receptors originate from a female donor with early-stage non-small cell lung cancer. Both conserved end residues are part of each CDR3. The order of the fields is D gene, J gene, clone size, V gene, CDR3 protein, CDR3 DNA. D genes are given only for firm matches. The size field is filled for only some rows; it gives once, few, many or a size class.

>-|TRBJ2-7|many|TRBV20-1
CSASTSGYPGSEQYF
TGCAGTGCTAGCACGTCGGGCTACCCCGGGAGCGAGCAGTACTTC
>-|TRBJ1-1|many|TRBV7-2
CASSLDRGNTEAFF
TGTGCCAGCAGCTTAGATCGGGGAAACACTGAAGCTTTCTTT
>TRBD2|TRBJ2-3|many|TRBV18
CASSPRTSGSTDTQYF
TGTGCCAGCTCCCCCAGGACTAGCGGGAGCACAGATACGCAGTATTTT
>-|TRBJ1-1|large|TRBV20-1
CSARVPGVNTEAFF
TGCAGTGCTAGGGTCCCCGGGGTGAACACTGAAGCTTTCTTT
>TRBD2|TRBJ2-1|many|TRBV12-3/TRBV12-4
CASRASGSYNEQFF
TGTGCCAGCAGGGCGAGCGGGAGCTACAATGAGCAGTTCTTC
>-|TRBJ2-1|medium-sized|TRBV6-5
CASSPEAGSASYNEQFF
TGTGCCAGCAGTCCCGAGGCTGGCTCGGCCTCCTACAATGAGCAGTTCTTC
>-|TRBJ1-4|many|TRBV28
CASSLRQSNEKLFF
TGTGCCAGCAGTTTAAGACAGAGCAATGAAAAACTGTTTTTT
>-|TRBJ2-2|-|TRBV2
CASSESQVTNTGELFF
TGTGCCAGCAGTGAATCCCAGGTGACGAACACCGGGGAGCTGTTTTTT
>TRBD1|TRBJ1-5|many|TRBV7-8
CASSPRGLGQPQHF
TGTGCCAGCAGCCCCAGGGGGCTTGGTCAGCCCCAGCATTTT
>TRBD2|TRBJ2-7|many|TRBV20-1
CSARGLAPSYEQYF
TGCAGTGCTCGCGGACTAGCGCCCTCCTACGAGCAGTACTTC
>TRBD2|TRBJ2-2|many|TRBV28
CASSRREGEGAGELFF
TGTGCCAGCAGCCGACGGGAGGGCGAGGGTGCCGGGGAGCTGTTTTTT
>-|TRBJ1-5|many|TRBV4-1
CASSPEDSNQPQHF
TGCGCCAGCAGCCCCGAAGATAGCAATCAGCCCCAGCATTTT
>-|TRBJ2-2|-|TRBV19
CASSPTETWDTGELFF
TGTGCCAGTAGTCCGACAGAAACCTGGGACACCGGGGAGCTGTTTTTT
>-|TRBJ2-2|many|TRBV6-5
CASSYGPTGELFF
TGTGCCAGCAGTTACGGACCAACCGGGGAGCTGTTTTTT
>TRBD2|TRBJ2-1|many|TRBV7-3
CASSYSLASGLNEQFF
TGTGCCAGCAGCTACTCGCTCGCTAGCGGGCTCAATGAGCAGTTCTTC
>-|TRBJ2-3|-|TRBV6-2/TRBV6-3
CASGKTGSRPTDTQYF
TGTGCCAGCGGGAAAACCGGGTCAAGGCCCACAGATACGCAGTATTTT